One sample yielded the 23 T cell receptor beta chains listed below, sequenced in a study of T cell changes during pregnancy in multiple sclerosis (dated by TCRdb to between 2018 and 2020). Library method: the immunoSEQ multiplex PCR assay. This immuneACCESS table, as held by TCRdb, lists in-frame sequences with V and J called but not all clones. Of the missing ones, under half trace to an unresolved V gene in checked studies; the others have no known cause. The table for this sample lists roughly 89,000 clones; almost 95% of them were counted only once. The ten largest clonotypes hold around 2.3% of the sample. This sample comprised peripheral blood, obtained in the third trimester of pregnancy. All receptors derive from a female donor with multiple sclerosis, enrolled in a pregnancy study.

The genes are TRBV6-5 and TRBJ1-5, with D uncertain. There are 15 residues in the CDR3. V lost 0 bases to trimming and J lost 1 base, with 7 bases between them. The germline gives CDR1 MNHEY, CDR2 SVGAGI. CDR3 amino acids: CASSYSRVSNQPQHF. The CDR3 DNA is TGTGCCAGCAGTTACTCCCGAGTAAGCAATCAGCCCCAGCATTTT.

This chain joins TRBV27 and TRBJ2-1; D ambiguous. V lost 5 bases and J 2 bases, leaving 22 bases between the germline ends. CDR1 and CDR2 (germline): MNHEY, SMNVEV (reference sequence). The CDR3 has 18 amino acids. Here the CDR3 reads CASSPPRTDTSTYNEQFF. DNA for the CDR3: TGTGCCAGCAGTCCCCCCCGAACAGACACTTCAACCTACAATGAGCAGTTCTTC.

The chain joins TRBV19 to TRBJ1-5, with TRBD1 matching 9 bases. Germline assignment: CDR1 LNHDA and CDR2 SQIVND (reference sequence). CDR3 size: 15 residues. J lost 5 bases, V lost 5 bases, and 7 bases had no gene match. In DNA form, the CDR3 reads TGTGCCAGTAGTGCGACAGGGGGAGCGCATCAGCCCCAGCATTTT. It codes for CASSATGGAHQPQHF.

This clone was detected only once. V gene TRBV10-2 combines with J gene TRBJ2-7, with 8 nucleotides matching TRBD2. With V trimmed by 9 bases and J by 5 bases, 6 bases remained unmatched. The V gene's germline CDR1 is WSHSY and CDR2 SAAADI. This CDR3 is 12 amino acids long. For the CDR3, the DNA is TGCGCCAGTAAAAACGGGGGGGACGAGCAGTACTTC. Its protein is CASKNGGDEQYF.

The chain combines TRBV6-1 with TRBJ2-3; D unclear. Germline CDR1 and CDR2: MNHNS and SASEGT. Trimming pared 7 bases from V and 4 bases from J, leaving 6 bases between. The CDR3 contains 11 residues. The DNA of the CDR3 is TGTGCCAGCAATTATCCAGATACGCAGTATTTT. Protein: CASNYPDTQYF.

This rearrangement joins TRBV6-5 to TRBJ1-2; D ambiguous. Trimming removed 4 bases at V and 4 bases at J, with 10 bases between. This CDR3 comprises 13 residues. Germline V gene data show CDR1 as MNHEY and CDR2 as SVGAGI. As DNA, the CDR3 is TGTGCCAGCAGTTCGTTATCCTTCTATGGCTACACCTTC. Residues: CASSSLSFYGYTF.

The rearrangement joins TRBV5-1 to TRBJ1-2; no clear D. CDR1 is SGHRS, CDR2 YFSETQ, per germline. CDR3 length: 17 residues. The V and J ends lost 2 bases and 0 bases respectively, with 17 bases between them. CDR3 residues: CASSLMGRAVSNYGYTF. The CDR3 region has the DNA TGCGCCAGCAGCTTAATGGGGAGGGCAGTTTCTAACTATGGCTACACCTTC.

This chain joins TRBV7-6 and TRBJ2-1; 7 nucleotides align to TRBD2. The CDR3 extends over 16 amino acids. Germline CDR1 reads SGHVS; CDR2 reads FNYEAQ. V lost 5 bases to trimming and J lost 5 bases; unmatched junction nucleotides: 12. The CDR3 sequence is CASSPWGLAVNNEQFF. In DNA, the CDR3 is TGTGCCAGCAGCCCGTGGGGCCTAGCGGTAAACAATGAGCAGTTCTTC. The full variable domain, in which reference TRBV7-6 and TRBJ2-1 provide the parts outside the CDR3, is GAGVSQSPRYKVTKRGQDVALRCDPISGHVSLYWYRQALGQGPEFLTYFNYEAQQDKSGLPNDRFSAERPEGSISTLTIQRTEQRDSAMYRCASSPWGLAVNNEQFFGPGTRLTVL.

The rearrangement uses TRBV2 and TRBJ2-2; 13 bases agree with TRBD2. The CDR3 contains 16 residues. Trimming cost V 6 bases and J 1 base; bases outside gene matches: 2. Germline values: CDR1 SNHLY, CDR2 FYNNEI. CDR3 protein: CASRRLAGGNTGELFF. In DNA, the CDR3 is TGTGCCAGCAGACGACTAGCGGGGGGGAACACCGGGGAGCTGTTTTTT.

This clone was counted a single time. This chain uses TRBV2 with TRBJ2-5; the D gene is possibly TRBD2 (5 bases). Between the trimmed V and J ends, which lost 5 bases and 0 bases, there was a span of 19 bases. This CDR3 is built from 17 residues. CDR1 SNHLY and CDR2 FYNNEI come from the germline V gene. CDR3 region: CASSLWTSRRYQETQYF. The CDR3 DNA sequence: TGTGCCAGCAGTCTATGGACGAGTCGGAGGTACCAAGAGACCCAGTACTTC.

The chain uses TRBV11-2 and TRBJ2-3; D possibly corresponds to TRBD2 (5 bases). Trimming took 5 bases from V and 2 from J, leaving 17 bases between them. This CDR3 contains 16 residues. The germline CDR1 and CDR2 sequences are SGHAT and FQNNGV. The DNA for the CDR3 is TGTGCCAGCAGCCCCCTCCCGGGATCCAACACAGATACGCAGTATTTT. The encoded protein is CASSPLPGSNTDTQYF.

The chain combines TRBV7-9 with TRBJ1-4, with D hard to call. There are 16 residues in the CDR3. Germline CDR1 SEHNR, CDR2 FQNEAQ (reference sequence). With 5 bases removed from V and 5 bases from J, the gap between germline ends came to 18 bases. In DNA, the CDR3 is TGTGCCAGCAGCAGGCCCGGGATCCCTCAGAATGAAAAACTGTTTTTT. It encodes CASSRPGIPQNEKLFF.

The chain has TRBV19 and TRBJ1-1, with D perhaps TRBD1 (5 bases). The CDR3 totals 14 residues. Germline CDR1 LNHDA, CDR2 SQIVND (reference sequence). V was pared by 4 bases and J by 1 base, with 10 bases between. As DNA, the CDR3 is TGTGCCAGTAGTACCTGGGGGGGGAACACTGAAGCTTTCTTT. Translated: CASSTWGGNTEAFF. The entire variable domain, with the rest obtained from reference TRBV19 and TRBJ1-1, is as follows: DGGITQSPKYLFRKEGQNVTLSCEQNLNHDAMYWYRQDPGQGLRLIYYSQIVNDFQKGDIAEGYSVSREKKESFPLTVTSAQKNPTAFYLCASSTWGGNTEAFFGQGTRLTVV.

The V call is TRBV7-6, the J call TRBJ2-3; TRBD2 aligns across 10 bases. V lost 2 bases, J lost 2 bases, and 4 bases stayed unmatched. This CDR3 region has 16 residues. Germline V gene lookup returns CDR1 SGHVS and CDR2 FNYEAQ. The CDR3 loop reads CASSLLAGVNTDTQYF. CDR3 bases: TGTGCCAGCAGCTTACTAGCGGGAGTAAACACAGATACGCAGTATTTT.

The chain joins TRBV6-5 to TRBJ2-5; TRBD2 agrees at 9 bases. Per the germline V gene, CDR1 is MNHEY and CDR2 is SVGAGI. The CDR3 is 15 amino acids. The trim removed 2 bases at V and 7 bases at J, leaving 8 bases unmatched. CDR3 loop: CASSYGVAGVGTQYF. As DNA, the CDR3 is TGTGCCAGCAGTTACGGGGTAGCGGGAGTAGGGACCCAGTACTTC.

V and J are TRBV5-6 and TRBJ1-1; 8 bases agree with TRBD1. The trim removed 4 bases at V and 3 bases at J, leaving 8 bases unmatched. This CDR3 has 15 residues. Germline V CDR1 and CDR2: SGHDT, YYEEEE. CDR3 sequence reads: CASSRTGGRDTEAFF. The CDR3, as DNA: TGTGCCAGCAGCAGAACAGGGGGAAGGGACACTGAAGCTTTCTTT. The full variable domain, in which reference TRBV5-6 and TRBJ1-1 provide the parts outside the CDR3, is DAGVTQSPTHLIKTRGQQVTLRCSPKSGHDTVSWYQQALGQGPQFIFQYYEEEERQRGNFPDRFSGHQFPNYSSELNVNALLLGDSALYLCASSRTGGRDTEAFFGQGTRLTVV.

Only one count was recorded for this clone. The chain is built from TRBV18 and TRBJ2-7; D is undetermined. This CDR3 has 13 residues. Per germline, CDR1 KGHSH and CDR2 LQKENI. The V end lost 0 bases, the J end lost 3 bases, and 6 bases lay between the germline ends. The CDR3 protein is CASSPPGVYEQYF. CDR3 DNA: TGTGCCAGCTCACCACCAGGAGTCTACGAGCAGTACTTC.

The chain combines TRBV28 with TRBJ1-5, with 7 bases fitting TRBD1. V was pared by 5 bases and J by 7 bases, with 11 bases of the junction left unmatched. The CDR3 extends over 15 amino acids. Germline-derived CDR1 and CDR2 are MDHEN and SYDVKM. This CDR3 reads CASSLTGVPGQPQHF. The CDR3 DNA sequence: TGTGCCAGCAGTCTTACAGGGGTCCCGGGGCAGCCCCAGCATTTT.

On this clone: One end of the junction does not line up with germline, which may come from a read error. This chain links TRBV12-5 with TRBJ1-1, with D uncertain. The germline V gene encodes CDR1 LGHNT and CDR2 FRNRAP. CDR3 length equals 11 residues. For the CDR3, the DNA is TGTGCTAGTGCTTTGAACACTGAAGCTTTCTTT. Translating it yields CASALNTEAFF.

In its sample, this clone was seen once. The chain uses TRBV19 and TRBJ1-5; 8 nucleotides agree with TRBD1. The CDR3 consists of 15 residues. Per the germline V gene, CDR1 is LNHDA and CDR2 is SQIVND (reference sequence). V lost 4 bases, J lost 7 bases, and 9 bases stayed unmatched. The CDR3 sequence: CASSRIDRGGQPQHF. For the CDR3, the DNA is TGTGCCAGTAGTAGGATCGACAGGGGAGGCCAGCCCCAGCATTTT.

V gene TRBV7-2 combines with J gene TRBJ2-7; 12 bases match TRBD2. V was pared by 3 bases and J by 6 bases, with 6 bases of the junction left unmatched. The length of the CDR3 is 15 residues. The germline gives CDR1 SGHTA, CDR2 FQGNSA. This chain's CDR3 is CASSFSSGRVAEQYF. The DNA for the CDR3 is TGTGCCAGCAGCTTTTCTAGCGGGAGGGTAGCCGAGCAGTACTTC.

This rearrangement joins TRBV7-2 to TRBJ2-5, with 9 bases identical to TRBD1. The CDR3 is 14 amino acids. CDR1 SGHTA and CDR2 FQGNSA come from the germline V gene. With V trimmed by 6 bases and J by 4 bases, 6 bases remained unmatched. CDR3: CASRRGQGGETQYF. The CDR3 DNA sequence: TGTGCCAGCAGACGGGGACAGGGTGGAGAGACCCAGTACTTC.

This chain connects TRBV7-6 to TRBJ2-5, with 8 bases matching TRBD1. CDR3 length equals 15 residues. With V trimmed by 1 base and J by 5 bases, 6 bases remained unmatched. Per germline, CDR1 SGHVS and CDR2 FNYEAQ. The CDR3 protein is CASSLGGGTGETQYF. The CDR3 DNA reads TGTGCCAGCAGCTTAGGGGGCGGGACAGGCGAGACCCAGTACTTC.